This T cell receptor (beta chain) emerged from a study of a mutant IDH1 vaccine in newly diagnosed glioma. Whole-study context: Vaccines were first given 4-6 weeks after radiotherapy alone, or with temozolomide cycles. Radiotherapy, temozolomide, or both had been given previously, and both were given to most.

Sequenced by immunoSEQ multiplex PCR; TCRdb stores in-frame clones only, minus some. Of around 130,000 clones detected, just under 80% appear once; the ten largest clones hold approximately 5%. Notes on this clone: What it binds is unknown.

Whole-study results and caveats: Pseudoprogression looked unconnected to shifts in top peripheral T cell clonotypes.

Described time point: week 11, during vaccination. The vaccine gave 300 ug of a 20-mer mutant IDH1 peptide subcutaneously per dose. The sequences come from PBMCs, collected from a glioma patient whose treatment included an IDH1 peptide vaccine. The source of this sequence is a man aged 40-50 years with glioma.

This CDR3 reads CASAPPGTGRGGYTF. The CDR3 DNA sequence: TGTGCCAGTGCCCCCCCGGGGACAGGGAGAGGAGGCTACACCTTC. V and J are TRBV19 and TRBJ1-2, with 9 bases fitting TRBD1. The germline gives CDR1 LNHDA, CDR2 SQIVND (reference sequence). The J segment lost 8 bases and the V segment lost 8 bases, leaving 15 bases of the junction unmatched. This CDR3 comprises 15 residues.